This T cell receptor (beta chain) was obtained from a study of T cell repertoires and Cas9 in healthy adults. This clone was found once. V was cut by 1 base and J by 6 bases, with 16 bases left in between. The CDR3 length is 16 residues. Germline V lookup: CDR1 SGHVS, CDR2 FQNEAQ. Here immunoSEQ multiplex PCR was the method, and the copy in TCRdb shows in-frame clones only, minus some. The sample carries 15,000 or so clones, about 89% recorded once. This TCR was recovered from a human donor in good health. V and J are TRBV7-8 and TRBJ1-5; tentative D call: TRBD1 (5 bases). The sequenced material came from Tregs (CD4+, CD25+, CD127-, CD137-, CD154-) from PBMCs; culture status not recorded. CDR3: CASSLVGPGAPQPQHF. The CDR3 nucleotides read TGTGCCAGCAGCTTAGTTGGGCCCGGGGCCCCTCAGCCCCAGCATTTT.